Below are 31 T cell receptor beta chains sequenced from a single sample in a study of cytomegalovirus exposure and HLA in healthy donors. TCRdb's table, derived via immunoSEQ multiplex PCR, lists solely in-frame clones and lacks some. The data hold approximately 110,000 clones, with roughly 94% observed a single time. Input material: PBMCs. The receptors originated from a woman younger than 30 in good health and CMV-seronegative.

V gene TRBV10-2 combines with J gene TRBJ2-1, with D hard to call. V lost 7 bases and J lost 8, with 9 bases in between. Germline CDR1 and CDR2: WSHSY and SAAADI. This CDR3 comprises 11 residues. The DNA for the CDR3 is TGCGCCAGCACCAACACGCATGAGCAGTTCTTC. Translated: CASTNTHEQFF.

The chain combines TRBV5-3 with TRBJ2-1; D is possibly TRBD2 (6 bases). TRBV5-3 is marked as an open reading frame, function uncertain. Between the trimmed V and J ends, which lost 1 base and 4 bases, there was a span of 12 bases. The CDR3 consists of 15 residues. For the CDR3, the DNA is TGTGCCAGAAGCTTGAGGCTAGCGCTTTACAATGAGCAGTTCTTC. Its protein is CARSLRLALYNEQFF.

The rearrangement uses TRBV5-1 and TRBJ2-1; D is undetermined. This CDR3 spans 13 amino acids. Germline CDR1 and CDR2: SGHRS and YFSETQ. V lost 0 bases to trimming and J lost 8 bases, with 9 bases between them. The CDR3: CASSLGALDEQFF. CDR3 bases: TGCGCCAGCAGCTTGGGGGCCTTAGATGAGCAGTTCTTC.

The genes are TRBV19 and TRBJ1-4; TRBD1 is a possible D gene (6 bases). CDR1 is LNHDA, CDR2 SQIVND, per germline (reference sequence). This CDR3 comprises 15 residues. Trimming removed 3 bases at V and 8 bases at J, with 16 bases between. Written as DNA, the CDR3 is TGTGCCAGTAGTATTTTGGGCCAGGGGAAGGAAAAACTGTTTTTT. This gives the protein CASSILGQGKEKLFF.

This chain joins TRBV11-2 and TRBJ2-7; D is uncertain. The germline V gene encodes CDR1 SGHAT and CDR2 FQNNGV. The CDR3 runs 15 residues. V lost 1 base to trimming and J lost 2 bases, with 12 bases between them. The CDR3 protein is CASSLGPGRPYEQYF. DNA of the CDR3: TGTGCCAGCAGCTTAGGCCCAGGCCGTCCCTACGAGCAGTACTTC. Supplemented by reference TRBV11-2 and TRBJ2-7, the full variable domain reads EAGVAQSPRYKIIEKRQSVAFWCNPISGHATLYWYQQILGQGPKLLIQFQNNGVVDDSQLPKDRFSAERLKGVDSTLKIQPAKLEDSAVYLCASSLGPGRPYEQYFGPGTRLTVT.

In this sample, this clone turned up once. The J gene is TRBJ1-5, the V gene TRBV28, with 7 nucleotides matching TRBD1. The germline gives CDR1 MDHEN, CDR2 SYDVKM. The V segment lost 6 bases and the J segment 2 bases; nucleotides outside the gene matches: 7. The CDR3 is 15 residues long. The CDR3 spells CASSKAGTGNQPQHF. CDR3 nucleotide sequence: TGTGCCAGCAGCAAGGCCGGGACAGGCAATCAGCCCCAGCATTTT. The full variable domain, in which reference TRBV28 and TRBJ1-5 provide the parts outside the CDR3, is DVKVTQSSRYLVKRTGEKVFLECVQDMDHENMFWYRQDPGLGLRLIYFSYDVKMKEKGDIPEGYSVSREKKERFSLILESASTNQTSMYLCASSKAGTGNQPQHFGDGTRLSIL.

This rearrangement joins TRBV11-2 to TRBJ2-7; the D gene is possibly TRBD2 (5 bases). CDR1 is SGHAT, CDR2 FQNNGV, per germline. The CDR3 has 11 amino acids. The V and J ends lost 4 bases and 7 bases respectively, with 8 bases between them. CDR3: CASSYEREQYF. CDR3 in DNA: TGTGCCAGCAGCTATGAGCGGGAGCAGTACTTC.

This chain uses TRBV6-1 with TRBJ1-1; D gene ambiguous. Trimming took off 2 bases at V and 2 bases at J, with 6 bases between the two ends. The CDR3 totals 13 residues. The V gene's germline CDR1 is MNHNS and CDR2 SASEGT. CDR3 sequence: CASSELSNTEAFF. In DNA form, the CDR3 reads TGTGCCAGCAGTGAACTCTCCAACACTGAAGCTTTCTTT.

The genes are TRBV11-3 and TRBJ1-1; D not certain. This CDR3 is 13 amino acids long. Trimming took 5 bases from V and 1 from J, leaving 8 bases between them. Germline V gene sequence: CDR1 SGHNT, CDR2 YENEEA. The CDR3 here is CASSLGGNTEAFF. The CDR3 nucleotides read TGTGCCAGCAGCCTTGGCGGGAACACTGAAGCTTTCTTT.

The chain carries TRBV19 and TRBJ2-3; 7 bases line up with TRBD1. J was trimmed by 5 bases and V by 2 bases; bases with no gene match: 1. This CDR3 is 13 amino acids long. The V gene's germline CDR1 is LNHDA and CDR2 SQIVND (reference sequence). The CDR3 DNA sequence: TGTGCCAGTAGTATAACAGGGGTAGATACGCAGTATTTT. Its translation is CASSITGVDTQYF.

Only one count was recorded for this clone. This chain links TRBV11-2 with TRBJ2-5, with TRBD1 identical over 7 bases. The CDR3 is 13 residues long. Germline-derived CDR1 and CDR2 are SGHAT and FQNNGV. Germline trimming cut 10 bases from V and 3 bases from J; bases unmatched to any gene: 8. The CDR3 region is CATRRQGEETQYF. In nucleotides, the CDR3 is TGTGCCACCAGGCGACAGGGAGAAGAGACCCAGTACTTC.

V is TRBV25-1 and J is TRBJ2-1, with D possibly being TRBD1 (6 bases). Germline CDR1 reads MGHDK; CDR2 reads SYGVNS. The V gene lost 4 bases and the J gene lost 6 bases, with 13 bases spanning the gap. This CDR3 comprises 14 residues. The CDR3 bases are TGTGCCAGCAGTGTAATGACAGGAGGCAATGAGCAGTTCTTC. This codes for CASSVMTGGNEQFF. The full variable domain, its missing parts supplied by reference TRBV25-1 and TRBJ2-1, is EADIYQTPRYLVIGTGKKITLECSQTMGHDKMYWYQQDPGMELHLIHYSYGVNSTEKGDLSSESTVSRIRTEHFPLTLESARPSHTSQYLCASSVMTGGNEQFFGPGTRLTVL.

This rearrangement joins TRBV28 to TRBJ1-5, with 7 nucleotides matching TRBD1. Per germline, CDR1 MDHEN and CDR2 SYDVKM. V lost 5 bases to trimming and J lost 6 bases; unmatched junction nucleotides: 4. This CDR3 is 13 amino acids long. CDR3 DNA sequence: TGTGCCAGCAGTCAGGACAGGCCTCAGCCCCAGCATTTT. Protein: CASSQDRPQPQHF.

V and J are TRBV2 and TRBJ1-2; TRBD1 aligns across 10 bases. This CDR3 spans 13 amino acids. CDR1 and CDR2 from the germline V gene are SNHLY and FYNNEI. Trimming removed 7 bases from V and 5 bases from J; junction bases left unmatched: 4. Here the CDR3 DNA reads TGTGCCAGCACCGAGGACAGGGGGTATGGCTACACCTTC. It specifies CASTEDRGYGYTF.

The chain joins TRBV2 to TRBJ2-3; D possibly corresponds to TRBD2 (6 bases). Germline-derived CDR1 and CDR2 are SNHLY and FYNNEI. This CDR3 comprises 18 residues. The germline V and J ends were trimmed by 7 bases and 0 bases, with 23 bases remaining between them. The CDR3 protein is CASKIWRDPPSSTDTQYF. In nucleotides, the CDR3 is TGTGCCAGCAAAATATGGCGGGATCCACCCTCTAGCACAGATACGCAGTATTTT. Variable domain in full (rest from reference TRBV2 and TRBJ2-3): EPEVTQTPSHQVTQMGQEVILRCVPISNHLYFYWYRQILGQKVEFLVSFYNNEISEKSEIFDDQFSVERPDGSNFTLKIRSTKLEDSAMYFCASKIWRDPPSSTDTQYFGPGTRLTVL.

This clone was seen just once. The V call is TRBV2, the J call TRBJ1-1; 7 nucleotides line up with TRBD1. Per germline, CDR1 SNHLY and CDR2 FYNNEI. J was trimmed by 0 bases and V by 6 bases; bases with no gene match: 13. The CDR3 is made up of 17 amino acids. The CDR3 DNA follows: TGTGCCAGCAGAGGGGTGGCAGGGGGAATTGTGAACACTGAAGCTTTCTTT. Translation gives CASRGVAGGIVNTEAFF.

J is TRBJ2-1 and V is TRBV28; TRBD2 aligns across 11 bases. After removal of 6 bases from V and 8 bases from J, the junction contained 12 bases not matched to a gene. Germline V lookup: CDR1 MDHEN, CDR2 SYDVKM. This CDR3 region has 16 residues. The CDR3 loop is CASSHNPSGRFDEQFF. As DNA, the CDR3 is TGTGCCAGCAGCCATAATCCTAGCGGGAGGTTCGATGAGCAGTTCTTC.

The chain is built from TRBV30 and TRBJ2-1; a possible D gene is TRBD2 (5 bases). There are 18 residues in the CDR3. The V and J ends lost 0 bases and 4 bases respectively, with 22 bases between them. Germline-derived CDR1 and CDR2 are GTSNPN and SVGIG (reference sequence). The chain's CDR3 is CAWSVLRALQLRYNEQFF. Here the CDR3 DNA reads TGTGCCTGGAGTGTACTGCGGGCCCTACAACTCCGGTACAATGAGCAGTTCTTC.

The chain carries TRBV7-9 and TRBJ2-7, with TRBD1 matching 8 bases. Germline CDR1 reads SEHNR; CDR2 reads FQNEAQ (reference sequence). The CDR3 is 17 amino acids. The J segment lost 5 bases and the V segment lost 5 bases, leaving 17 bases of the junction unmatched. CDR3 protein: CASSPGQGIRGSHEQYF. DNA for the CDR3: TGTGCCAGCAGCCCCGGACAGGGAATTAGGGGTTCCCACGAGCAGTACTTC.

V is TRBV5-4 and J is TRBJ2-1; the match to TRBD1 covers 7 bases. V dropped 5 bases and J dropped 15; count of bases not matched to a gene: 11. Germline V gene data show CDR1 as SGHNT and CDR2 as YYREEE (reference sequence). The CDR3 runs 12 residues. The CDR3 DNA follows: TGTGCCAGCAGTTCATGGGACAGTCAGCCGTTCTTC. Residues: CASSSWDSQPFF.

The chain carries TRBV4-2 and TRBJ2-7, with D possibly matching TRBD1 (5 bases). The CDR3 covers 11 residues. From germline, CDR1 is LGHNA and CDR2 YNFKEQ. Trimming took off 10 bases at V and 4 bases at J, with 11 bases between the two ends. In DNA, the CDR3 is TGTGCCACCGCAGCAGGGTACGAGCAGTACTTC. The encoded protein is CATAAGYEQYF.

J is TRBJ1-5 and V is TRBV12-5, with 8 bases identical to TRBD1. The CDR3 contains 16 residues. Germline V gene data show CDR1 as LGHNT and CDR2 as FRNRAP. V lost 5 bases and J lost 4; bases outside the gene matches: 10. CDR3 DNA: TGTGCTAGTGGTCTGGGACAGGTGGGGGTGAATCAGCCCCAGCATTTT. Its protein product is CASGLGQVGVNQPQHF.

This clone was recorded only once. V and J are TRBV11-2 and TRBJ2-2; 7 bases are a match to TRBD2. The germline V gene encodes CDR1 SGHAT and CDR2 FQNNGV. This CDR3 spans 15 amino acids. V lost 2 bases, J lost 2 bases, and 2 bases stayed unmatched. This CDR3 is CASSLSGTNTGELFF. CDR3 coding DNA: TGTGCCAGCAGCTTAAGCGGGACCAACACCGGGGAGCTGTTTTTT.

V and J are TRBV7-3 and TRBJ2-5; 10 nucleotides agree with TRBD1. Germline trimming cut 3 bases from V and 4 bases from J; bases unmatched to any gene: 5. The germline V gene encodes CDR1 SGHTA and CDR2 FQGTGA. The CDR3 is made up of 15 amino acids. CDR3 DNA: TGTGCCAGCAGCTTGGGACAGGGGAAGGGAGAGACCCAGTACTTC. It is translated as CASSLGQGKGETQYF. Based on the CDR3 plus reference TRBV7-3 and TRBJ2-5, the full variable domain is GAGVSQTPSNKVTEKGKYVELRCDPISGHTALYWYRQSLGQGPEFLIYFQGTGAADDSGLPNDRFFAVRPEGSVSTLKIQRTERGDSAVYLCASSLGQGKGETQYFGPGTRLLVL.

The V call is TRBV5-6, the J call TRBJ2-1; TRBD2 matches 7 bases. Germline values: CDR1 SGHDT, CDR2 YYEEEE. The CDR3 spans 18 residues. Trimming cost V 4 bases and J 3 bases; bases outside gene matches: 16. The CDR3 sequence: CASSPMRSGRSHYNEQFF. For the CDR3, the DNA is TGTGCCAGCAGCCCCATGAGGTCCGGGAGGTCCCACTACAATGAGCAGTTCTTC.

The chain recombines TRBV5-5 with TRBJ2-2, with D possibly TRBD1 on 5 matching bases. The CDR3 is 17 residues long. Trimming cost V 5 bases and J 0 bases, with 17 bases left between them. Germline lookup yields CDR1 SGHKS and CDR2 YYEKEE (reference sequence). The CDR3 nucleotides read TGTGCCAGCAGTTTACATTGGCAGGGCTCGAACACCGGGGAGCTGTTTTTT. It encodes CASSLHWQGSNTGELFF.

This rearrangement joins TRBV6-1 to TRBJ2-7; 7 nucleotides match TRBD2. The germline CDR1 and CDR2 sequences are MNHNS and SASEGT. With V trimmed by 10 bases and J by 1 base, 4 bases remained unmatched. This CDR3 is built from 12 residues. The chain's CDR3 is CATRTSSYEQYF. Here the CDR3 DNA reads TGTGCCACCCGGACTAGTTCCTACGAGCAGTACTTC.

The chain has TRBV18 and TRBJ2-2; possible D gene TRBD1, 5 bases. The V and J ends lost 0 bases and 0 bases respectively, with 8 bases between them. There are 16 residues in the CDR3. The germline V gene encodes CDR1 KGHSH and CDR2 LQKENI. The CDR3 sequence is CASSPPFRANTGELFF. The CDR3 coding sequence is TGTGCCAGCTCACCACCATTCAGGGCGAACACCGGGGAGCTGTTTTTT.

The V and J genes are TRBV7-2 and TRBJ1-2, with 7 bases that match TRBD1. Germline lookup yields CDR1 SGHTA and CDR2 FQGNSA. The V gene end was trimmed by 5 bases and the J gene end by 5 bases; junction bases not matched to a gene: 11. CDR3 size: 15 residues. The CDR3 region is CASSLDRTGLYGYTF. The CDR3 DNA reads TGTGCCAGCAGCCTCGACCGGACAGGCTTATATGGCTACACCTTC.

This chain links TRBV4-1 with TRBJ2-7; the match to TRBD1 covers 8 bases. The germline V gene has CDR1 MGHRA and CDR2 YSYEKL. The CDR3 sequence is 14 residues long. V was clipped by 0 bases and J by 2 bases; unmatched bases: 0. Written as DNA, the CDR3 is TGCGCCAGCAGCCAAGACAGGGGGCCCTACGAGCAGTACTTC. Translating gives CASSQDRGPYEQYF.

V and J are TRBV6-5 and TRBJ1-5; 8 nucleotides align to TRBD1. The CDR3 consists of 13 residues. The trim removed 6 bases at V and 3 bases at J, leaving 1 base unmatched. Per the germline V gene, CDR1 is MNHEY and CDR2 is SVGAGI. The CDR3 loop reads CASRGQANQPQHF. For the CDR3, the DNA is TGTGCCAGCAGGGGACAGGCCAATCAGCCCCAGCATTTT.